There are many counts of the clone carrying this T cell receptor (beta chain). The germline gives CDR1 MDHEN, CDR2 SYDVKM. V was shortened by 4 bases and J by 7 bases, with 19 bases between the two germline ends. The CDR3 runs 15 residues. Each CDR3 protein gets one entry after TCRdb re-called the 5' RACE reads with MiXCR. The table shows about 38,000 distinct CDR3 sequences, with roughly 8.2% occurring only once. The data were obtained in a study of chronic HIV infection and antiretroviral therapy. Sequenced: peripheral blood. The receptor's source is an adult who had HIV and had not received antiretroviral therapy, or was an uninfected healthy control (not recorded which). The chain employs TRBV28 and TRBJ1-2; maybe TRBD1 (5 bases). Written as DNA, the CDR3 is TGTGCCAGCAGTTCGGGGGGGGTCCGGCTGCCTGGCTACACCTTC. This translates into CASSSGGVRLPGYTF.